The source of this TCR beta chain is a study of blood T cell repertoires in COVID-19 (TCRdb year 2020). Regarding the study in general: The collaborator samples originated in the United States, Italy and Spain and spanned the acute and convalescent phases of COVID-19. A freely available public database, intended as a resource for researchers studying the immune response to SARS-CoV-2, is where the repertoires were released. Where available, HLA class I and class II types were obtained from metadata supplied by the sample provider rather than from assay-based typing. The material from the prospective study consisted of cDNA or gDNA derived from T cells, B-cell-depleted T cells, or PBMCs. The samples were drawn from the first 160 participants of the ongoing ImmuneRACE study and from 1,254 subjects provided by 6 global collaborators. Subjects who had been exposed to COVID-19, were actively infected with it, or had recovered from it provided the deeply sampled blood TCRbeta repertoires that made up the dataset. Nearly every sample came with metadata listing a de-identified subject ID, COVID-19 status, age in years and sex.

Paper-wide results and their limitations: How much clinical and demographic metadata was included differed by source and by participant, and the metadata was provided uncurated.

TCRbeta CDR3 regions were amplified from genomic DNA by means of the immunoSEQ Assay, a bias-controlled multiplex PCR. Per the original workflow: Nucleated cell counts per sample were estimated from amplification of reference gene primers within the assay. To quantify the absolute abundance of each unique TCRbeta CDR3 rearrangement, sequence reads were collapsed and filtered. Productive Simpson clonality was computed per sample as the square root of Simpson's diversity index over productive rearrangements. This is the immuneACCESS table as TCRdb keeps it, with only in-frame sequences that have V and J called. A part of the clones is gone; compared with another copy, unresolved V genes explain less than half, and the rest is unexplained. V and J calls and clone size follow that table, whereas D and trimming were derived from the DNA. The sample data list just over 300,000 clones, and 80% to 90% of these were observed just once. The ten largest make up roughly 4.5% of the sample.

Enrolling through a virtual design, the prospective study's participants ranged in age from roughly 18 to 95 years and lived across about two dozen United States geographic areas. In the prospective study, participants were assigned to cohorts based on the clinical history participants reported in a screening survey and a study questionnaire. Recovered participants in ImmuneRACE Cohort 3 were defined by two consecutive negative NP/OP PCR tests, clearance by a healthcare professional, or resolution of symptoms. Mobile phlebotomists in the prospective study collected whole blood, serum and a nasopharyngeal or oropharyngeal swab from every participant. Prospective study participants could optionally give additional blood draws and questionnaires over an approximately two-month period. Before DNA extraction, blood samples from the prospective study were shipped at room temperature or frozen. In its sample, this clone was seen once. No cognate antigen has been identified for it. Base qualities are not recorded, but no much larger clone differs from it by a single base.

The source material was PBMCs or T cells enriched from blood (not recorded which). This clonotype was sampled from a man younger than 45 who had recovered from COVID-19.

The nucleotides are TGTGCCAGCAATCGACAGGGGGAACAATTCTTC. The resulting protein is CASNRQGEQFF. The chain uses TRBV6-6 and TRBJ2-1, and 9 junctional nucleotides match TRBD1. Here V drops 7 bases and J drops 16 bases, and the junction holds 8 bases not matched to any gene. Measured from the cysteine to the phenylalanine, the CDR3 is 11 residues long. The DNA shown is the 33-base CDR3, in frame from base 1. CDR1 and CDR2 (MNHNY, SVGAGI) derive from the germline V gene (reference sequence).